The rows below give T cell receptor beta chains drawn from one sample of a study of blood T cell repertoires in COVID-19. TCRdb keeps only in-frame clones here, not all; method: immunoSEQ multiplex PCR. The sample shows tens of thousands of clones, under 85% of them seen only once. Material for sequencing was peripheral blood. These receptors were taken from a man over 45 with COVID-19, enrolled during active disease. Both conserved end residues are part of each CDR3. A D gene is named only where the DNA matches it firmly. The listing skips clone size in some rows; elsewhere it reads once, few, many or a size class.

abundance,v_gene,j_gene,d_gene,CDR3aa,CDR3nt
once,TRBV12-5,TRBJ2-5,TRBD2,CASGLVQGLAGEETQYF,TGTGCTAGTGGTTTGGTACAGGGACTAGCGGGAGAAGAGACCCAGTACTTC
.,TRBV3-1/TRBV3-2,TRBJ2-1,.,CASSQDRQGKHNEQFF,TGTGCCAGCAGCCAAGATCGGCAGGGGAAACACAATGAGCAGTTCTTC
.,TRBV14,TRBJ2-5,TRBD2,CASSSRLALETQYF,TGTGCCAGCAGCTCGAGACTAGCATTGGAGACCCAGTACTTC
.,TRBV12-3/TRBV12-4,TRBJ2-2,.,CASSLQGSGELFF,TGTGCCAGCAGTTTACAGGGCTCCGGGGAGCTGTTTTTT
.,TRBV10-3,TRBJ1-5,.,CAISLEGYQPQHF,TGTGCCATCAGCCTCGAGGGCTATCAGCCCCAGCATTTT
few,TRBV11-3,TRBJ2-2,TRBD2,CASSTRALSGGATGELFF,TGTGCCAGCAGCACCCGGGCTCTTAGCGGGGGGGCAACCGGGGAGCTGTTTTTT
.,TRBV19,TRBJ2-5,.,CASSPQWGGGRETQYF,TGTGCCAGTAGTCCACAGTGGGGAGGGGGAAGGGAGACCCAGTACTTC
.,TRBV5-5,TRBJ2-7,TRBD1,CASSSTRGLSYEQYF,TGTGCCAGCAGTTCCACCAGGGGGCTTTCCTACGAGCAGTACTTC
.,TRBV6-5,TRBJ1-2,TRBD1,CASSFERQGAYGYTF,TGTGCCAGCAGTTTCGAACGACAGGGGGCCTATGGCTACACCTTC
.,TRBV7-3,TRBJ2-2,TRBD1,CASSFRPPGQGAGTGELFF,TGTGCCAGCAGCTTTCGACCCCCCGGACAGGGGGCCGGCACCGGGGAGCTGTTTTTT
.,TRBV19,TRBJ2-2,.,CASSMGPGIGELFF,TGTGCCAGTAGTATGGGCCCCGGGATCGGGGAGCTGTTTTTT
.,TRBV25-1,TRBJ1-2,TRBD1,CASSEGDRAVGGYTF,TGTGCCAGCAGTGAAGGGGACAGGGCAGTTGGGGGCTACACCTTC
few,TRBV29-1,TRBJ2-7,TRBD1,CSAGTGGGEQYF,TGCAGCGCCGGGACAGGGGGCGGAGAGCAGTACTTC
.,TRBV11-2,TRBJ2-5,TRBD2,CVSTGGTSGGRETQYF,TGTGTTTCCACCGGGGGGACTAGCGGTGGGAGAGAGACCCAGTACTTC
.,TRBV5-6,TRBJ2-1,.,CASSHSLRVNEQFF,TGTGCCAGCAGCCATAGCCTCAGGGTCAATGAGCAGTTCTTC
.,TRBV4-3,TRBJ2-5,.,CASSQEFQGQETQYF,TGCGCCAGCAGCCAAGAGTTCCAGGGCCAAGAGACCCAGTACTTC
.,TRBV5-1,TRBJ2-5,TRBD1,CASSLDRGETQYF,TGCGCCAGCAGCCTGGACAGGGGAGAGACCCAGTACTTC
.,TRBV4-1,TRBJ2-2,TRBD1,CASSHRTGGIFVGELFF,TGCGCCAGCAGCCACCGGACAGGGGGTATTTTCGTCGGGGAGCTGTTTTTT
few,TRBV7-3,TRBJ2-1,TRBD1,CASSLGTGQYNEQFF,TGTGCCAGCAGCTTAGGGACAGGGCAATACAATGAGCAGTTCTTC
.,TRBV6-5,TRBJ1-1,.,CASTEGVNTEAFF,TGTGCCAGCACAGAGGGGGTGAACACTGAAGCTTTCTTT
.,TRBV4-3,TRBJ1-2,.,CASSRGTRSLGGYTF,TGCGCCAGCAGCCGAGGGACACGAAGCCTGGGAGGCTACACCTTC
.,TRBV30,TRBJ1-5,TRBD1,CAWSRGQATQPQHF,TGTGCCTGGAGCCGGGGACAGGCTACGCAGCCCCAGCATTTT
.,TRBV11-2,TRBJ1-1,.,CASSFFNENAAFF,TGTGCCAGCAGCTTTTTTAACGAGAATGCTGCTTTCTTT
.,TRBV9,TRBJ2-2,TRBD1,CASSVRQGTATGELFF,TGTGCCAGCAGCGTACGACAGGGGACGGCCACCGGGGAGCTGTTTTTT
.,TRBV5-6,TRBJ1-1,.,CASSPGETEAFF,TGTGCCAGCAGCCCAGGGGAGACTGAAGCTTTCTTT
.,TRBV10-1,TRBJ2-3,.,CASSESRGTDTQYF,TGCGCCAGCAGTGAGTCGCGGGGCACAGATACGCAGTATTTT
.,TRBV11-2,TRBJ1-2,.,CATFGGAQGKSYGYTF,TGTGCCACTTTTGGGGGCGCGCAGGGTAAATCCTATGGCTACACCTTC
.,TRBV4-3,TRBJ1-5,.,CASSRNGQLNQPQHF,TGCGCCAGCAGCCGAAACGGACAGTTAAATCAGCCCCAGCATTTT
once,TRBV5-1,TRBJ2-3,.,CASSLAGATDTQYF,TGCGCCAGCAGTCTTGCGGGGGCCACAGATACGCAGTATTTT
once,TRBV4-1,TRBJ2-5,.,CASSQVSAPETQYF,TGCGCCAGCAGCCAAGTTTCAGCGCCAGAGACCCAGTACTTC
.,TRBV6-5,TRBJ1-5,.,CASRRQQYSNQPQHF,TGTGCCAGCAGACGACAGCAGTATAGCAATCAGCCCCAGCATTTT
.,TRBV18,TRBJ1-4,.,CASSPKRRGEKLFF,TGTGCCAGCTCACCGAAGAGGAGGGGTGAAAAACTGTTTTTT
.,TRBV5-6,TRBJ2-7,TRBD1,CASSLITGTELYEQYF,TGTGCCAGCAGCTTGATAACCGGGACAGAACTCTACGAGCAGTACTTC
once,TRBV6-5,TRBJ1-1,.,CASSPLDKWTEAFF,TGTGCCAGCAGTCCTCTGGACAAATGGACTGAAGCTTTCTTT
.,TRBV10-1,TRBJ2-2,.,CASSGRTNTGELFF,TGCGCCAGCAGTGGGCGGACGAACACCGGGGAGCTGTTTTTT
.,TRBV3-1/TRBV3-2,TRBJ1-3,TRBD1,CASSPRGISGNTIYF,TGTGCCAGCAGCCCCAGGGGGATCTCTGGAAACACCATATATTTT
.,TRBV12-3/TRBV12-4,TRBJ2-7,.,CASTQGRVREQYF,TGTGCCAGCACCCAGGGTAGGGTCCGCGAGCAGTACTTC
.,TRBV7-8,TRBJ2-3,TRBD1,CASSSSADRGDTQYF,TGTGCCAGCAGCTCCTCCGCAGACAGGGGAGATACGCAGTATTTT
.,TRBV7-3,TRBJ2-3,TRBD2,CASSFSGALGDTQYF,TGTGCCAGCAGCTTTAGCGGGGCCTTGGGGGATACGCAGTATTTT
.,TRBV5-4,TRBJ1-1,TRBD1,CASSADRVEAFF,TGTGCCAGCAGCGCAGACAGGGTTGAAGCTTTCTTT
.,TRBV7-9,TRBJ2-2,.,CASSPPGLEDTGELFF,TGTGCCAGCAGCCCCCCGGGACTCGAGGACACCGGGGAGCTGTTTTTT
once,TRBV4-1,TRBJ1-1,TRBD1,CASSRGPDRARAFF,TGCGCCAGCAGCCGAGGGCCGGACAGGGCACGGGCTTTCTTT